These 11 T cell receptor beta chains were all obtained from the same sample, sequenced in a study of radiotherapy plus CTLA-4 blockade in lung cancer. Clones were read by immunoSEQ multiplex PCR, and TCRdb kept only the in-frame ones, dropping some. The sample lists 50,000 or so clones; approximately 76% were seen once. The specimen was peripheral blood, collected from a patient treated with radiotherapy plus ipilimumab. These receptors were taken from a human donor with non-small cell lung cancer who had stable disease on radiotherapy plus ipilimumab.

This clone was counted only a few times. The chain carries TRBV19 and TRBJ1-3; D is possibly TRBD1 (6 bases). CDR3 length: 15 residues. Germline CDR1 LNHDA, CDR2 SQIVND (reference sequence). The V gene lost 7 bases and the J gene lost 2 bases, with 15 bases spanning the gap. CDR3 bases: TGTGCCAGTACGTTGGCAGGGGTGGCTGGAAACACCATATATTTT. This codes for CASTLAGVAGNTIYF.

The chain joins TRBV30 to TRBJ2-2; 7 bases align to TRBD2. V shed 4 bases, J shed 3 bases, and the junction held 11 bases outside the gene matches. Germline V lookup: CDR1 GTSNPN, CDR2 SVGIG (reference sequence). The CDR3 is made up of 16 amino acids. CDR3 residues: CAWIPKGGVYTGELFF. DNA for the CDR3: TGTGCCTGGATCCCAAAGGGAGGGGTCTACACCGGGGAGCTGTTTTTT.

The chain has TRBV19 and TRBJ1-3; no clear D. CDR1 is LNHDA and CDR2 is SQIVND in the germline V gene (reference sequence). CDR3 length: 14 amino acids. The V end lost 3 bases, the J end lost 2 bases, and 8 bases lay between the germline ends. The CDR3 here is CASSIAGPGNTIYF. The CDR3 DNA follows: TGTGCCAGTAGTATCGCCGGGCCTGGAAACACCATATATTTT.

The chain links TRBV18 to TRBJ1-5; tentative D call: TRBD1 (6 bases). CDR3 length: 15 amino acids. Trimming took off 3 bases at V and 4 bases at J, with 13 bases between the two ends. Looked up from germline, CDR1 is KGHSH and CDR2 is LQKENI. In DNA form, the CDR3 reads TGTGCCAGCTCACCGGGACACCAAGGGAATCAGCCCCAGCATTTT. Its translation is CASSPGHQGNQPQHF.

The chain couples TRBV10-3 to TRBJ1-2; D remains unclear. Trimming shortened V by 6 bases and J by 8 bases, and 16 bases separated the two germline ends. Germline V lookup: CDR1 ENHRY, CDR2 SYGVKD. The CDR3 consists of 13 residues. CDR3 amino acids: CAIREGSEGGYTF. The CDR3 DNA reads TGTGCCATCAGGGAAGGGAGCGAAGGAGGCTACACCTTC.

This clone was picked up a small number of times. The rearrangement links TRBV6-6 to TRBJ1-2; D is possibly TRBD1 (5 bases). CDR1 is MNHNY, CDR2 SVGAGI, per germline (reference sequence). Between the trimmed V and J ends, which lost 0 bases and 4 bases, there was a span of 12 bases. This CDR3 spans 15 amino acids. The CDR3 region has the DNA TGTGCCAGCAGTTACTCGGGGACTGAATTCTATGGCTACACCTTC. It is translated as CASSYSGTEFYGYTF.

The rearrangement links TRBV28 to TRBJ1-4, with 8 bases fitting TRBD1. Germline CDR1 is MDHEN and CDR2 is SYDVKM. V lost 5 bases and J lost 1; bases outside the gene matches: 0. This CDR3 has 14 amino acids. CDR3 in DNA: TGTGCCAGCAGTGGACAGGGAACTAATGAAAAACTGTTTTTT. Protein product: CASSGQGTNEKLFF. Supplemented by reference TRBV28 and TRBJ1-4, the full variable domain reads DVKVTQSSRYLVKRTGEKVFLECVQDMDHENMFWYRQDPGLGLRLIYFSYDVKMKEKGDIPEGYSVSREKKERFSLILESASTNQTSMYLCASSGQGTNEKLFFGSGTQLSVL.

The chain recombines TRBV6-1 with TRBJ2-7, with no clear D. The V gene's germline CDR1 is MNHNS and CDR2 SASEGT. The CDR3 loop spans 12 amino acids. Trimming pared 2 bases from V and 5 bases from J, leaving 7 bases between. For the CDR3, the DNA is TGTGCCAGCAGTGAATTTCGGGACGAGCAGTACGTC. Translation gives CASSEFRDEQYV.

V is TRBV28 and J is TRBJ1-6; 9 nucleotides line up with TRBD1. The CDR3 extends over 17 amino acids. Trimming removed 2 bases from V and 4 bases from J; junction bases left unmatched: 6. Per the germline V gene, CDR1 is MDHEN and CDR2 is SYDVKM. The CDR3 bases are TGTGCCAGCAGTTTACCCCGGACAGGGGTTTATAATTCACCCCTCCACTTT. Residues: CASSLPRTGVYNSPLHF.

The rearrangement links TRBV6-6 to TRBJ2-7, with TRBD1 matching 7 bases. The CDR3 runs to 16 residues. V shed 6 bases and J 2 bases; nucleotides not matched to a gene: 13. CDR1 and CDR2 from the germline V gene are MNHNY and SVGAGI (reference sequence). Written as DNA, the CDR3 is TGTGCCAGCAGCCTTCCTACAGGGGTTGAAACCTACGAGCAGTACTTC. It encodes CASSLPTGVETYEQYF.

This rearrangement joins TRBV4-1 to TRBJ1-6; no clear D gene. Germline assignment: CDR1 MGHRA and CDR2 YSYEKL. With 0 bases removed from V and 0 bases from J, the gap between germline ends came to 12 bases. The length of the CDR3 is 18 residues. The CDR3 DNA reads TGCGCCAGCAGCCAAGATCAGTCAGGAAGCTCCTATAATTCACCCCTCCACTTT. This encodes CASSQDQSGSSYNSPLHF.